The 2 T cell receptor beta chains presented below share a single source sample, sequenced in a study of T-cell reconstitution after alpha-beta-depleted transplantation in children. A TCRbeta library incorporating unique molecular identifiers was prepared. MiXCR, run by TCRdb on the PCR reads, gives a single entry per CDR3 protein. The data contain about 540,000 distinct CDR3 sequences, about 18% of them seen just once; the ten biggest clones take up roughly 3.3%. Sequenced here: PBMCs from the stem cell graft donor, sampled from the stem cell graft. Receptors originate from a human donor who donated a stem cell graft to a child with acute lymphoblastic leukemia.

Only a few counts were recorded for this clonotype. This sequence joins TRBV5-1 and TRBJ1-1; D possibly corresponds to TRBD1 (5 bases). Trimming shortened V by 1 base and J by 8 bases, and 9 bases separated the two germline ends. The CDR3 is made up of 12 amino acids. Germline CDR1 is SGHRS and CDR2 is YFSETQ. CDR3 sequence (DNA): TGCGCCAGCAGCTTGAGGGGCCCCGAAGCTTTCTTT. Protein sequence: CASSLRGPEAFF.

This clonotype was counted between two and nine times. V is TRBV7-2 and J is TRBJ2-7, with 8 bases that match TRBD2. V lost 6 bases, J lost 3 bases, and 10 bases stayed unmatched. CDR1 is SGHTA, CDR2 FQGNSA, per germline. The CDR3 runs 15 residues. CDR3 coding DNA: TGTGCCAGCAGACAACCCGGGACTAGTCGCTACGAGCAGTACTTC. As protein: CASRQPGTSRYEQYF. The whole variable domain, remainder taken from reference TRBV7-2 and TRBJ2-7, is GAGVSQSPSNKVTEKGKDVELRCDPISGHTALYWYRQSLGQGLEFLIYFQGNSAPDKSGLPSDRFSAERTGGSVSTLTIQRTQQEDSAVYLCASRQPGTSRYEQYFGPGTRLTVT.